This TCR beta chain comes out of a study of response to subunit inactivated influenza vaccine. TCRdb called the RT-PCR reads again in MiXCR, with one record for every CDR3 protein. The sample contains 860,000 or so distinct CDR3 sequences, 21% of which appear only once. The germline V and J ends were trimmed by 7 bases and 7 bases, with 14 bases remaining between them. CDR3 size: 14 residues. The sample holds a few counts of this clonotype. The clonotype was recovered from a man aged 50 or older who received an inactivated influenza vaccine. Sequenced material: PBMCs from blood, taken approximately 5 days after vaccination. The V and J genes are TRBV12-3 or TRBV12-4 and TRBJ1-6; D may be TRBD1 (5 bases). The CDR3 DNA reads TGTGCCAGCACCTTCGGGACCACCAATTCACCCCTCCACTTT. This gives the protein CASTFGTTNSPLHF.